This T cell receptor beta chain was recorded in a study of blood T cells in healthy people across ages. Points from the study as a whole: The authors considered diversity estimates from one million T cells to be underestimates. Donor CMV status was unknown, possibly confounding expanded clonotype changes.

The CDR3 sequence is 17 residues long. Germline CDR1 SGDLS, CDR2 YYNGEE. After removal of 3 bases from V and 1 base from J, the junction contained 4 bases not matched to a gene. For the second PCR, which ran for 7 to 11 cycles, a sample-barcoded 5' primer and a J-beta primer mix were used. TCRdb analysed the 5' RACE reads with MiXCR anew, one entry per CDR3 protein. The data contain roughly 930,000 distinct CDR3 sequences, roughly 52% of them singletons. Concerning this clonotype: Its antigen is not known.

Healthy individuals of Caucasian origin from Russia, aged about 6 to 100, served as donors. Total RNA, at least 5.5 micrograms per sample, came from PBMCs. The receptor was isolated from a man aged 25 to 40 in good health. The sequenced sample was blood. The V call is TRBV9, the J call TRBJ2-1; 13 nucleotides match TRBD2. The CDR3, as DNA: TGTGCCAGCAGCGCTGGACTAGCGGGGGATTCCTACAATGAGCAGTTCTTC. This sequence encodes CASSAGLAGDSYNEQFF.